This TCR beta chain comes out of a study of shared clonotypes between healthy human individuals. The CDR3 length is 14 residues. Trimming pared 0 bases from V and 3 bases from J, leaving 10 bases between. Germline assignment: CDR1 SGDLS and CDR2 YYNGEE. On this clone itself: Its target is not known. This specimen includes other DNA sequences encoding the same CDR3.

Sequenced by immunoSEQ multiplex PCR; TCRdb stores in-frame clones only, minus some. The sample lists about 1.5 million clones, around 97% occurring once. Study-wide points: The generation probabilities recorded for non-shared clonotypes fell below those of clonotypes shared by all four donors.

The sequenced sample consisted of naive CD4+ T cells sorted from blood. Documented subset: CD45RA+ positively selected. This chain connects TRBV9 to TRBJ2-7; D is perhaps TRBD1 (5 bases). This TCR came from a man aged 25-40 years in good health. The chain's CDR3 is CASSVAGADYEQYF. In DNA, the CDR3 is TGTGCCAGCAGCGTAGCTGGGGCCGACTACGAGCAGTACTTC. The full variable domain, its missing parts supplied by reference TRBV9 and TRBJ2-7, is DSGVTQTPKHLITATGQRVTLRCSPRSGDLSVYWYQQSLDQGLQFLIQYYNGEERAKGNILERFSAQQFPDLHSELNLSSLELGDSALYFCASSVAGADYEQYFGPGTRLTVT.